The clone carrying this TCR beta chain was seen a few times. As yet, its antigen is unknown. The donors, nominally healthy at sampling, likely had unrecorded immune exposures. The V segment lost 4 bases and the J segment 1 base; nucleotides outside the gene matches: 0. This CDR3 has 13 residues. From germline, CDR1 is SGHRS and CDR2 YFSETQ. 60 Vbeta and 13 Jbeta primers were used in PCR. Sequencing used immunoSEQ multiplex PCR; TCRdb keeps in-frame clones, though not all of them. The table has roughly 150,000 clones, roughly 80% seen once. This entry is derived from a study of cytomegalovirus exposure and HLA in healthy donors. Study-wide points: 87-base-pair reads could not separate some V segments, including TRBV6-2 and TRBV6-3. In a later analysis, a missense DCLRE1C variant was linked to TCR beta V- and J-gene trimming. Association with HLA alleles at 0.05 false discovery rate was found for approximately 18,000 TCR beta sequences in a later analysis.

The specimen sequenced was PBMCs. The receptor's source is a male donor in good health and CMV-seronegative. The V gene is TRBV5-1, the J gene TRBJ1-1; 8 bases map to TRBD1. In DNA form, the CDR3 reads TGCGCCAGCAGCGACAGGGGGAACACTGAAGCTTTCTTT. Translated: CASSDRGNTEAFF.